The rows below give T cell receptor beta chains drawn from one sample of a study of early T cells in non-severe SARS-CoV-2 infection. TCRdb fed the 5' RACE reads into MiXCR, producing one record per CDR3 protein. Of roughly 76,000 distinct CDR3 sequences listed, over 9% were seen once; the top ten hold approximately 4%. Sequenced material: whole blood. The source is an adult who was a healthcare worker with PCR-confirmed SARS-CoV-2 infection or an uninfected control (not recorded which). Both conserved end residues are part of each CDR3. Fields, in order: clone size, D gene, V gene, J gene, CDR3 DNA, CDR3 protein. D genes are given only for firm matches. Expanded clones are given a class, and other clones once, few, many or no size at all.

few	NA	TRBV3-1	TRBJ2-7	TGTGCCAGCAGCCAAGGTGCCGAGCAGTACTTC	CASSQGAEQYF
many	NA	TRBV28	TRBJ2-3	TGTGCCAGCAGTCCACGCACTATGGCAAGTAGGACAGATACGCAGTATTTT	CASSPRTMASRTDTQYF
few	TRBD1	TRBV2	TRBJ2-7	TGTGCCAGCAGTGGACAGGGCCAGGCCTACGAGCAGTACTTC	CASSGQGQAYEQYF
few	NA	TRBV19	TRBJ2-1	TGTGCCAGTAGTAAGACAGGATGGCTTGAGCAGTTCTTC	CASSKTGWLEQFF
few	NA	TRBV9	TRBJ2-1	TGTGCCAGCAGCAATCCCCTCGGGGACCGATCGCCTGAGCAGTTCTTC	CASSNPLGDRSPEQFF
NA	TRBD1	TRBV20-1	TRBJ2-7	TGCAGTGCTAGAGCGTGGAGCCCGGGACAGGGGGCCTACGAGCAGTACTTC	CSARAWSPGQGAYEQYF
few	NA	TRBV20-1	TRBJ1-2	TGCAGTGCTACCACAGGGCCTGGCTACACCTTC	CSATTGPGYTF
many	TRBD1	TRBV24-1	TRBJ1-1	TGTGCCACCAGTGATTCGGGACAGGCAGGGGGCAGGACTGAAGCTTTCTTT	CATSDSGQAGGRTEAFF
many	NA	TRBV18	TRBJ2-7	TGTGCCAGCTCACCACAAAAAAACTACGAGCAGTACTTC	CASSPQKNYEQYF
many	TRBD2	TRBV29-1	TRBJ2-3	TGCAGCGTTGAGGCCCCACTAGCGGGAAGGGAAGATACGCAGTATTTT	CSVEAPLAGREDTQYF
NA	NA	TRBV6-1	TRBJ2-7	TGTGCCAGCAGTGAAGGAATGGATCCAGCTTCCTACGAGCAGTACTTC	CASSEGMDPASYEQYF
many	NA	TRBV4-2	TRBJ2-2	TGTGCCAGCAGCCAGGAGGCGAACACCGGGGAGCTGTTTTTT	CASSQEANTGELFF
few	NA	TRBV29-1	TRBJ2-3	TGCAGCACCTTAAGGGGCGACACAGATACGCAGTATTTT	CSTLRGDTDTQYF
NA	TRBD1	TRBV30	TRBJ2-5	TGTGCCCTATGGACAGGGCGGACCCAGTACTTC	CALWTGRTQYF
few	TRBD1	TRBV28	TRBJ1-2	TGTGCCAGCACTACCGGACAGGCCGTTTGGGGCTACACCTTC	CASTTGQAVWGYTF
many	NA	TRBV2	TRBJ2-5	TGTGCCAGCAGTCCTAGGGCATTAGAGACCCAGTACTTC	CASSPRALETQYF
many	NA	TRBV27	TRBJ1-4	TGTGCCAGCAGTCCACCGGGACGCAGTGCAACTAATGAAAAACTGTTTTTT	CASSPPGRSATNEKLFF
many	NA	TRBV7-2	TRBJ1-1	TGTGCCAGCAGCTTAGTGACAGACACTGAAGCTTTCTTT	CASSLVTDTEAFF
NA	TRBD2	TRBV20-1	TRBJ2-7	TGCAGTGCCCCTAGCGGGCCCATTGAGCAGTACTTC	CSAPSGPIEQYF
many	NA	TRBV20-1	TRBJ1-1	TGCAGTGCCGCAGGAGCCGGGGGGAACGCTGAAGCTTTCTTT	CSAAGAGGNAEAFF
NA	NA	TRBV2	TRBJ2-7	TGTGCCAGCAGCCCTAGCGTGAGGAACTCCTACGAGCAGTACTTC	CASSPSVRNSYEQYF
many	TRBD1	TRBV2	TRBJ2-1	TGTGCCAGCACCCTCCGGGACAGGGACAACAATGAGCAGTTCTTC	CASTLRDRDNNEQFF
NA	NA	TRBV19	TRBJ2-1	TGTGCCAGTAGTATAAGAGGCTTGAGCTCCTACAATGAGCAGTTCTTC	CASSIRGLSSYNEQFF
few	TRBD1	TRBV11-2	TRBJ2-1	TGTGCCAGCAGCTACACGGGACAGGGCAATGAGCAGTTCTTC	CASSYTGQGNEQFF
NA	NA	TRBV6-6	TRBJ2-1	TGTGCCAGCAGTTTCCTGGGGGCGAGCTCCTACAATGAGCAGTTCTTC	CASSFLGASSYNEQFF
many	NA	TRBV20-1	TRBJ2-1	TGCAGTGCTCAGGACCTAAGAACCTACAATGAGCAGTTCTTC	CSAQDLRTYNEQFF
many	TRBD1	TRBV12-3/TRBV12-4	TRBJ2-3	TGTGCCAGCAGTCCTCAACAGGGGTTTACGCAGTATTTT	CASSPQQGFTQYF
few	NA	TRBV27	TRBJ2-1	TGTGCCAGCAGTCCCCGAAGGGGCCGTAAGCAGTTCTTC	CASSPRRGRKQFF
few	NA	TRBV29-1	TRBJ2-1	TGCAGCGTTAGTTCCCGCAACAATGAGCAGTTCTTC	CSVSSRNNEQFF
few	NA	TRBV7-2	TRBJ1-5	TGTGCCAGCAGCTTAGATCATCAGCCCCAGCATTTT	CASSLDHQPQHF
many	TRBD2	TRBV7-2	TRBJ2-5	TGTGCCAGCAGCTTAGGGGGGAGGCTAGCGGGAGGAACGGTGACCCAGTACTTC	CASSLGGRLAGGTVTQYF
many	NA	TRBV3-1	TRBJ1-1	TGTGCCAGCAGCCAAGCGGCGTACACTGAAGCTTTCTTT	CASSQAAYTEAFF
many	TRBD2	TRBV12-3/TRBV12-4	TRBJ2-7	TGTGCCAGCAGTCATAGCACTAGCGGAGATTACGAGCAGTACTTC	CASSHSTSGDYEQYF
many	NA	TRBV10-1	TRBJ2-5	TGCGCCAGCAGTGAGTTGAGGTCGGAGACCCAGTACTTC	CASSELRSETQYF
many	NA	TRBV28	TRBJ1-5	TGTGCCAGCAGTTTAGACAGTATCAATCAGCCCCAGCATTTT	CASSLDSINQPQHF
many	NA	TRBV4-2	TRBJ2-7	TGTGCCAGCAGCCAAGATGAGGGGGCCTACGAGCAGTACTTC	CASSQDEGAYEQYF
many	TRBD1	TRBV5-4	TRBJ1-1	TGTGCCAGCAGCTTAGACAGGGGGCCCACTGAAGCTTTCTTT	CASSLDRGPTEAFF
few	NA	TRBV28	TRBJ1-5	TGTGCCAGCAGTTTTGTCGGGTCGGGTCAGCCCCAGCATTTT	CASSFVGSGQPQHF
NA	NA	TRBV18	TRBJ2-7	TGTGCCAGCTCACCCCAGGGTCCGGGGGAGTATCTCTACGAGCAGTACTTC	CASSPQGPGEYLYEQYF
few	NA	TRBV29-1	TRBJ2-3	TGCAGCGTTGAGCTTGTCGGTTGGGGGACAGATACGCAGTATTTT	CSVELVGWGTDTQYF
NA	NA	TRBV9	TRBJ1-5	TGTGCCAGCAGCGTAGCGGTCGGACAGCCCCAGCATTTT	CASSVAVGQPQHF
many	NA	TRBV29-1	TRBJ2-1	TGCAGCGTTGGCGCGGGGGCTAGCGCCGAGCAGTTCTTC	CSVGAGASAEQFF
few	NA	TRBV9	TRBJ2-3	TGTGCCAGCAGCTTTGGACAGCGACCCACAGATACGCAGTATTTT	CASSFGQRPTDTQYF
NA	TRBD1	TRBV7-9	TRBJ1-1	TGTGCCAGCAACGGACAGGCGAACACTGAAGCTTTCTTT	CASNGQANTEAFF
few	TRBD2	TRBV24-1	TRBJ2-3	TGTGCCACCAGTGTAGCGGGAGCCGGCGGGGATACGCAGTATTTT	CATSVAGAGGDTQYF
few	NA	TRBV7-9	TRBJ2-1	TGTGCCAGCAGCGTCGACCCCTACAATGAGCAGTTCTTC	CASSVDPYNEQFF
NA	NA	TRBV29-1	TRBJ2-5	TGCAGCGTTGAAGATGTTAGGGGAACTCCCCAAGAGACCCAGTACTTC	CSVEDVRGTPQETQYF
many	NA	TRBV11-1	TRBJ2-1	TGTGCCAGCAGCCCCTCCGGGGTGGGACTTACTAAGGAGCAGTTCTTC	CASSPSGVGLTKEQFF
NA	TRBD2	TRBV25-1	TRBJ2-1	TGTGCCAGCAGTCAAGGCGGGACTAGCGGGAGGAATGAGCAGTTCTTC	CASSQGGTSGRNEQFF
few	NA	TRBV20-1	TRBJ1-4	NA	CSARRTGKGWKKNCFF
few	TRBD2	TRBV20-1	TRBJ2-1	TGCAGTGTTCCCGGACTAGCGGGGAAGGGTGAGCAGTTCTTC	CSVPGLAGKGEQFF
NA	TRBD2	TRBV7-2	TRBJ2-1	TGTGCCAGCAGCACCTTGCGGGAGGGCCCTTACAATGAGCAGTTCTTC	CASSTLREGPYNEQFF
NA	TRBD1	TRBV7-9	TRBJ2-3	TGTGCCAGCAGCCGGAAGGCGGGACAGGGGTTTTCAAGCACAGATACGCAGTATTTT	CASSRKAGQGFSSTDTQYF
few	NA	TRBV7-7	TRBJ1-4	TGTGCCAGCAGTCGCAGGGCCGGGGTCAATGAAAAACTGTTTTTT	CASSRRAGVNEKLFF
few	NA	TRBV11-3	TRBJ2-3	TGTGCCAGCAGCTTTGGACGGGGTCTGAGCACAGATACGCAGTATTTT	CASSFGRGLSTDTQYF
many	NA	TRBV7-9	TRBJ2-5	TGTGCCAGCAGCTTAGCTCGACAGGTTGGGGAGACCCAGTACTTC	CASSLARQVGETQYF
NA	TRBD1	TRBV28	TRBJ1-6	TGTGCCAGTATTACCGGGACAGGGGCCTCACCCCTCCACTTT	CASITGTGASPLHF
few	NA	TRBV2	TRBJ2-7	TGTGCCATCCATGTCCCTAGGTCGAGCTCCTACGAGCAGTACTTC	CAIHVPRSSSYEQYF
many	NA	TRBV27	TRBJ2-1	TGTGCCAGCAGCCCGGACCATCCCACCTACAATGAGCAGTTCTTC	CASSPDHPTYNEQFF
NA	NA	TRBV7-8	TRBJ2-2	TGTGCCAGCAGCTTAGTAAGAAGCACCGGGGAGCTGTTTTTT	CASSLVRSTGELFF